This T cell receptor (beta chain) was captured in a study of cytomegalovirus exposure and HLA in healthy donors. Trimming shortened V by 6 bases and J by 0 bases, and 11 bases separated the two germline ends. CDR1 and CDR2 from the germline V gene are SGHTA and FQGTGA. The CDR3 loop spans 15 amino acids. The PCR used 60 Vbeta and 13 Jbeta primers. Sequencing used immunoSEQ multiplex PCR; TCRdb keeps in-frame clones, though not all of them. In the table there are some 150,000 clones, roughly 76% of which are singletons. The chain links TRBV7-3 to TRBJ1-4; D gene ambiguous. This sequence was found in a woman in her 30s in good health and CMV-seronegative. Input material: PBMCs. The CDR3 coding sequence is TGTGCCAGCAGGGAGACGGGAGCAACTAATGAAAAACTGTTTTTT. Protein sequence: CASRETGATNEKLFF. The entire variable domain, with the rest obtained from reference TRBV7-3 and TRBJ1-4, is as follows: GAGVSQTPSNKVTEKGKYVELRCDPISGHTALYWYRQSLGQGPEFLIYFQGTGAADDSGLPNDRFFAVRPEGSVSTLKIQRTERGDSAVYLCASRETGATNEKLFFGSGTQLSVL.